Listed here are 13 T cell receptor beta chains from one sample, sequenced in a study of blood T cell repertoires in COVID-19. Profiling relied on immunoSEQ multiplex PCR, and the TCRdb table lists in-frame clones only, not all of them. The table has about 220,000 clones, 85% to 90% seen once. The sequencing input was PBMCs or T cells enriched from blood (not recorded which). The receptor set was obtained from a man aged 25 to 40 who had been exposed to COVID-19.

The genes are TRBV6-5 and TRBJ1-5, with 7 bases that match TRBD1. Trimming at V came to 5 bases and at J to 6 bases, leaving 7 bases not matched to a gene. The CDR3 contains 14 residues. CDR1 is MNHEY, CDR2 SVGAGI, per germline. The CDR3 loop reads CASSKGALGQPQHF. CDR3 DNA sequence: TGTGCCAGCAGTAAGGGGGCGCTTGGTCAGCCCCAGCATTTT.

The chain joins TRBV5-1 to TRBJ2-3; 11 bases are shared with TRBD2. V shed 4 bases, J shed 2 bases, and the junction held 6 bases outside the gene matches. The CDR3 length is 16 residues. Germline CDR1 SGHRS, CDR2 YFSETQ. The CDR3 bases are TGCGCCAGCAGCCCGAGACTAGCGGGGAACACAGATACGCAGTATTTT. Protein sequence: CASSPRLAGNTDTQYF.

The rearrangement uses TRBV7-2 and TRBJ2-3, with a tentative D call TRBD2 (5 bases). CDR3 length equals 14 residues. CDR1 and CDR2 (germline): SGHTA, FQGNSA. Trimming removed 5 bases from V and 2 bases from J, with 11 bases in between. CDR3 nucleotide sequence: TGTGCCAGCAGCCCAGGACTCGACACAGATACGCAGTATTTT. The encoded protein is CASSPGLDTDTQYF.

The chain combines TRBV5-1 with TRBJ2-2; the match to TRBD1 covers 8 bases. J was trimmed by 0 bases and V by 5 bases; bases with no gene match: 6. Germline V gives CDR1 SGHRS, CDR2 YFSETQ. The CDR3 sequence is 16 residues long. CDR3 sequence (DNA): TGCGCCAGCAGGACGACAGGGGACCCGAACACCGGGGAGCTGTTTTTT. It yields the protein CASRTTGDPNTGELFF.

CDR3 loop: CASSERVSISGNTIYF. CDR3 in DNA: TGCGCCAGCAGTGAGAGAGTGAGCATCTCTGGAAACACCATATATTTT. This chain uses TRBV10-1 with TRBJ1-3; no clear D gene. The CDR3 covers 16 residues. Germline V lookup: CDR1 WNHNN, CDR2 SYGVQD (reference sequence). V was clipped by 2 bases and J by 0 bases, with 11 bases between them.

In DNA, the CDR3 is TGTGCCAGCAGCCTACTAGTGGCAGATACGCAGTATTTT. This gives the protein CASSLLVADTQYF. The rearrangement links TRBV7-9 to TRBJ2-3; possible D gene TRBD2, 5 bases. There are 13 residues in the CDR3. Germline loops: CDR1 SEHNR, CDR2 FQNEAQ (reference sequence). V was cut by 5 bases and J by 4 bases, with 10 bases left in between.

The chain employs TRBV5-4 and TRBJ2-3; 7 nucleotides agree with TRBD1. CDR1 and CDR2 (germline): SGHNT, YYREEE (reference sequence). The CDR3 covers 14 residues. The junction had 3 bases not matched to a gene; V was cut back by 5 bases and J by 0 bases. The CDR3 DNA reads TGTGCCAGCAGGATACAGGGGAGCACAGATACGCAGTATTTT. Translation: CASRIQGSTDTQYF.

With respect to this clone: Additional DNA sequences in this sample encode the identical CDR3. Here the CDR3 DNA reads TGTGCCAGCAGCTTAGTCAGTGGGGGGAATCAGCCCCAGCATTTT. Its protein is CASSLVSGGNQPQHF. The gene calls are TRBV7-2 and TRBJ1-5; maybe TRBD1 (5 bases). The CDR3 has 15 residues. Trimming cost V 1 base and J 4 bases, with 11 bases left between them. Per germline, CDR1 SGHTA and CDR2 FQGNSA.

The chain carries TRBV28 and TRBJ1-2; the D gene is possibly TRBD1 (5 bases). The ends were cut back, 5 bases at V and 7 bases at J, with 17 bases in the middle. The germline V gene encodes CDR1 MDHEN and CDR2 SYDVKM. The CDR3 consists of 14 residues. The CDR3 loop is CASSPPGTKGGYTF. DNA of the CDR3: TGTGCCAGCAGTCCCCCGGGGACTAAGGGTGGCTACACCTTC.

The chain carries TRBV7-9 and TRBJ1-6; D call uncertain. The germline V and J ends were trimmed by 3 bases and 10 bases, with 16 bases remaining between them. The CDR3 covers 15 residues. CDR1 is SEHNR, CDR2 FQNEAQ, per germline (reference sequence). The CDR3 reads CASSFGPAEGSPLHF. In nucleotides, the CDR3 is TGTGCCAGCAGCTTTGGACCGGCGGAGGGATCACCCCTCCACTTT.

V usage is TRBV5-1 and J usage is TRBJ2-3, with D maybe TRBD2 (6 bases). The V end lost 0 bases, the J end lost 2 bases, and 10 bases lay between the germline ends. The CDR3 has 15 amino acids. Germline V gene data show CDR1 as SGHRS and CDR2 as YFSETQ. CDR3 DNA sequence: TGCGCCAGCAGCTTGGGCGGGGCCTTCACAGATACGCAGTATTTT. This gives the protein CASSLGGAFTDTQYF.

The CDR3 DNA reads as TGTGCTAGTGGTTTCTTGGACACATCGTATGGCTACACCTTC. It is translated as CASGFLDTSYGYTF. The chain employs TRBV12-5 and TRBJ1-2; D is possibly TRBD1 (5 bases). V was cut by 3 bases and J by 5 bases, with 13 bases left in between. The CDR3 has 14 residues. Germline V gives CDR1 LGHNT, CDR2 FRNRAP. Using reference TRBV12-5 and TRBJ1-2 for the parts outside the CDR3, the full variable domain is DARVTQTPRHKVTEMGQEVTMRCQPILGHNTVFWYRQTMMQGLELLAYFRNRAPLDDSGMPKDRFSAEMPDATLATLKIQPSEPRDSAVYFCASGFLDTSYGYTFGSGTRLTVV.

V gene TRBV10-1 combines with J gene TRBJ1-3; unclear D gene. The CDR3 covers 13 residues. CDR1 is WNHNN and CDR2 is SYGVQD in the germline V gene (reference sequence). V was trimmed by 5 bases and J by 0 bases, leaving 5 bases between them. The CDR3 here is CASSSNSGNTIYF. The CDR3 DNA follows: TGCGCCAGCAGTTCAAACTCTGGAAACACCATATATTTT.